This TCR beta chain was identified during a study of PD-1 blockade in classical Hodgkin lymphoma. Notes on the study in general: Factors driving the repertoire differences, possibly disease activity or prior therapy, remain undefined.

In regard to this clone: Its antigen is still unknown.

TCRdb keeps only in-frame clones here, not all; method: immunoSEQ multiplex PCR. The sample lists 25,000 to 35,000 clones, about 85% occurring once. As to time point: newly diagnosed, previously untreated cHL patient sample. Negative selection with magnetic separation was used to purify CD4+ T cells from thawed PBMCs. Comparison PBMCs came from previously untreated, newly diagnosed classical Hodgkin lymphoma patients. Germline V gives CDR1 SGDLS, CDR2 YYNGEE. After removal of 4 bases from V and 6 bases from J, the junction contained 6 bases not matched to a gene. The CDR3 is 15 residues long. Sequencing was carried out using CD4+ T cells from blood. The chain joins TRBV9 to TRBJ2-1; TRBD2 agrees at 11 bases. This sequence was found in a human donor with classical Hodgkin lymphoma. The DNA for the CDR3 is TGTGCCAGCAGCCTACTAGCGGGAGTTTCCAATGAGCAGTTCTTC. Translated: CASSLLAGVSNEQFF.